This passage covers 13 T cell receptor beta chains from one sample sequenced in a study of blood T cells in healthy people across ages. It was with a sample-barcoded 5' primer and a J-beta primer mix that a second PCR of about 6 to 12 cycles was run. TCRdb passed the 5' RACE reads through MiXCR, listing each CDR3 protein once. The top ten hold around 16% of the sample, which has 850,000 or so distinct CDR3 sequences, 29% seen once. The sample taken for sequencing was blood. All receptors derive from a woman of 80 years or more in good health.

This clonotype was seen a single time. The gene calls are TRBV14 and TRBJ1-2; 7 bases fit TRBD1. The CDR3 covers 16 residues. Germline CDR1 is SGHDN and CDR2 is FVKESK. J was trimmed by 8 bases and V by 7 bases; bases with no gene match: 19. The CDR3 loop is CASKTRVDRDRGGYTF. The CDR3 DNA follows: TGTGCCAGCAAGACGCGAGTCGACAGGGACCGTGGCGGCTACACCTTC.

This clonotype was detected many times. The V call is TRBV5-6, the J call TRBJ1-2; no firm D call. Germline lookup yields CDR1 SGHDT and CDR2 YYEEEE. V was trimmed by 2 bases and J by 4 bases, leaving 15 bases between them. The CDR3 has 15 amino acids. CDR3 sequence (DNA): TGTGCCAGCAGCTTCGGCACCTTCGGAGCCTATGGCTACACCTTC. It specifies CASSFGTFGAYGYTF. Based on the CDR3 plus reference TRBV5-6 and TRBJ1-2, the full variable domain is DAGVTQSPTHLIKTRGQQVTLRCSPKSGHDTVSWYQQALGQGPQFIFQYYEEEERQRGNFPDRFSGHQFPNYSSELNVNALLLGDSALYLCASSFGTFGAYGYTFGSGTRLTVV.

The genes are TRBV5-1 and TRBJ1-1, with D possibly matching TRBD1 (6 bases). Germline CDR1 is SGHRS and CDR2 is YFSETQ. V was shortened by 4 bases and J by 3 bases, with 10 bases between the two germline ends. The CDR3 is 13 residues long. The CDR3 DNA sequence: TGCGCCAGCAGCCGGGACACCTACACTGAAGCTTTCTTT. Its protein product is CASSRDTYTEAFF.

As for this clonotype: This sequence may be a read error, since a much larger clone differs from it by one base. CDR3 in amino acids: CASSQLRDEQFF. The CDR3, as DNA: TGTGCCAGCAGCCAGTTGAGGGATGAGCAGTTCTTC. The chain links TRBV4-2 to TRBJ2-1; D is possibly TRBD2 (5 bases). The germline gives CDR1 LGHNA, CDR2 YNFKEQ. Deletions cut 3 bases from V and 8 bases from J, with 8 bases between. This CDR3 contains 12 residues.

Written as DNA, the CDR3 is TGTGCCAGCAGGGGGGGCGGGCGCAACTATGGCTACACCTTC. Translating gives CASRGGGRNYGYTF. The V call is TRBV2, the J call TRBJ1-2, with D possibly matching TRBD1 (6 bases). The V and J ends lost 6 bases and 2 bases respectively, with 13 bases between them. There are 14 residues in the CDR3. CDR1 and CDR2 from the germline V gene are SNHLY and FYNNEI.

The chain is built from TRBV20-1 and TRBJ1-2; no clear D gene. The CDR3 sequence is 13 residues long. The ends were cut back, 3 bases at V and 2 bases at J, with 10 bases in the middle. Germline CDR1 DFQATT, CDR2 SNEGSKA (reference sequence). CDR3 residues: CSARLGLNYGYTF. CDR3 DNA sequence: TGCAGTGCTAGGCTGGGCCTCAACTATGGCTACACCTTC.

The CDR3 region has the DNA TGCAGTGCTAGAAGATTACAGTATGGCTACACCTTC. Its protein is CSARRLQYGYTF. The chain combines TRBV20-1 with TRBJ1-2, with D unclear. Trimming took off 2 bases at V and 5 bases at J, with 9 bases between the two ends. CDR1 is DFQATT, CDR2 SNEGSKA, per germline (reference sequence). This CDR3 has 12 amino acids.

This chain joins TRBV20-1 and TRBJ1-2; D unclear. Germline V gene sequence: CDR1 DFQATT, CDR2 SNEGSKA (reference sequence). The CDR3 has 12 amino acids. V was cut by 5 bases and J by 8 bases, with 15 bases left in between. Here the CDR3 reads CSAWTEGYGYTF. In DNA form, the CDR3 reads TGCAGTGCTTGGACCGAAGGATACGGCTACACCTTC.

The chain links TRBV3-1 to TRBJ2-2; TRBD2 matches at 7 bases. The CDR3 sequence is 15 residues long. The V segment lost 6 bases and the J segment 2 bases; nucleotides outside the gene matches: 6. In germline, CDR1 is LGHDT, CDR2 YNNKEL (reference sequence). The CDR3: CASRQSGVNTGELFF. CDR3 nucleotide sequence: TGTGCCAGCAGACAGAGCGGGGTTAACACCGGGGAGCTGTTTTTT.

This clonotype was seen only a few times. CDR3 sequence: CASSFGGGYPEAFF. DNA for the CDR3: TGTGCCAGCAGCTTCGGTGGGGGGTACCCTGAAGCTTTCTTT. The rearrangement links TRBV7-9 to TRBJ1-1; weak D call: TRBD1 (5 bases). In germline, CDR1 is SEHNR, CDR2 FQNEAQ (reference sequence). Trimming shortened V by 3 bases and J by 6 bases, and 14 bases separated the two germline ends. The CDR3 runs 14 residues.

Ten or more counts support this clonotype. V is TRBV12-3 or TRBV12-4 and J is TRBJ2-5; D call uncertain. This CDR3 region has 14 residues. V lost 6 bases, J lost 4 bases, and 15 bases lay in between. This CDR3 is CASSRPTVGETQYF. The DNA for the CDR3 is TGTGCCAGCAGCCGACCTACAGTGGGAGAGACCCAGTACTTC.

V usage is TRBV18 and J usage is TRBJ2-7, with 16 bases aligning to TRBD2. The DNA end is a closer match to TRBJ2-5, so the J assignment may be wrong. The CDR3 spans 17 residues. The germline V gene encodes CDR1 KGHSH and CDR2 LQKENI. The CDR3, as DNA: TGTGCCAGCTCACCATCGGGACTAGCGGGGGGGCGAGAGACCCAGTACTTC. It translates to CASSPSGLAGGRETQYF.

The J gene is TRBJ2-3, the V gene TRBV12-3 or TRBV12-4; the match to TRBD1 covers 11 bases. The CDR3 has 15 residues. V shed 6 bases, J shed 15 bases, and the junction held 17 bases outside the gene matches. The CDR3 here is CASRLGTGGSDTEYF. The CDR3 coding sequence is TGTGCCAGCAGGCTCGGGACAGGGGGATCCGATACGGAATATTTT.